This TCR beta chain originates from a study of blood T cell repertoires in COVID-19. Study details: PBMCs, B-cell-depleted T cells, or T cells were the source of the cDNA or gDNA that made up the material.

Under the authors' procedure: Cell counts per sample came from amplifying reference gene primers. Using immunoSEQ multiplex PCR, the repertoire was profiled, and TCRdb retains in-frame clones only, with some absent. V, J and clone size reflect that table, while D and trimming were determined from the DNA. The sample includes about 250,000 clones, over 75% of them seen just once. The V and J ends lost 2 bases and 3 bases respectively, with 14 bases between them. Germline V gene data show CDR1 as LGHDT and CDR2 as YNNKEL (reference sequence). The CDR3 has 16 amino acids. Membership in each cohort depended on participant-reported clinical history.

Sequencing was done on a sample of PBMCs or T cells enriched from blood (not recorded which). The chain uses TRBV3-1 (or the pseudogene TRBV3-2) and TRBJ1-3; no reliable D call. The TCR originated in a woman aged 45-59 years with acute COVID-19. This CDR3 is CASSQPPTGVGNTIYF. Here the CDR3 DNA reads TGTGCCAGCAGCCAACCCCCCACCGGGGTTGGAAACACCATATATTTT.